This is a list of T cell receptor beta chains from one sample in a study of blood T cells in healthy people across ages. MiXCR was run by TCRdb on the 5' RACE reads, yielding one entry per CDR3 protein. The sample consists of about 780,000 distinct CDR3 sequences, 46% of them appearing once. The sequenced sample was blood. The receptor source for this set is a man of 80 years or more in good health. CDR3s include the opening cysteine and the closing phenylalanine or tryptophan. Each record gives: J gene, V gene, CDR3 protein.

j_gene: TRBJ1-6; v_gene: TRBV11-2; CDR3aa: CASSSPLGGRQSPLHF
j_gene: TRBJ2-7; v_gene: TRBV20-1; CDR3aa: CSAQQTSGSSYEQYF
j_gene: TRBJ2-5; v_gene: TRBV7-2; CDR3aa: CASSLSWGQGEQYF
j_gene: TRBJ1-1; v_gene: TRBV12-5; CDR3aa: CASATQGGTEAFF
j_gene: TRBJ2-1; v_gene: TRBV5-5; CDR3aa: CASSSFDRGTYNEQFF
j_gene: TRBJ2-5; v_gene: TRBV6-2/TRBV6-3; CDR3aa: CASSDPLAVGETQYF
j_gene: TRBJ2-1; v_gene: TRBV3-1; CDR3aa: CASSQDTGREQFF
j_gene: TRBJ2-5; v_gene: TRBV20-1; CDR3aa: CSANRDLNEQYF
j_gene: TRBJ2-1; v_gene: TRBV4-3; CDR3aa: CASSQERLSSRQFF
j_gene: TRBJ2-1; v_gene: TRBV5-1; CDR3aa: CASSTDSYNEQFF
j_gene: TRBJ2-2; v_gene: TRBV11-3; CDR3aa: CASRMVTGELFF
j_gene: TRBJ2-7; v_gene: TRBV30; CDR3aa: CAWTQGLAGRDEQYF
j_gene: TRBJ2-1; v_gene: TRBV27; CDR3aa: CASSRTSWFNEQFF
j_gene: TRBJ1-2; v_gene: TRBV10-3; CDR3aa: CAITGGQGNYGYTF
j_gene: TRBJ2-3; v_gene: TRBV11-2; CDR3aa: CASSLAHRGGADTQYF
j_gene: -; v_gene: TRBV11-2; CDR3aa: CASSLGVPGPNYNEQYF
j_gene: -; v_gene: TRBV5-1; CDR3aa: CASSRYIGNNEQYF
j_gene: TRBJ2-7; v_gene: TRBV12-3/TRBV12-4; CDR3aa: CASSYSLRDRGYEQYF
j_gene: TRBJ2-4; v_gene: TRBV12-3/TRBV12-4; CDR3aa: CASSASVNIQYF
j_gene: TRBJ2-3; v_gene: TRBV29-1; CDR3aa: CSVVLWSTDTQYF
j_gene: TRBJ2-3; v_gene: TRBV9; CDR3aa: CASSVRELADTQYF
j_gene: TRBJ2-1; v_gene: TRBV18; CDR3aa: CASSPGVAGVPEQFF
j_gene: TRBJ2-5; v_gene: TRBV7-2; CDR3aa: CASSTRLAKETQYF
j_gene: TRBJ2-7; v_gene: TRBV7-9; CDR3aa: CASSPRFTLGNEQYF
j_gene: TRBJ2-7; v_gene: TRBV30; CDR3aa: CAWSVQSGPYEQYF
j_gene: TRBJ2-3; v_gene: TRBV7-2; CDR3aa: CASSATGTTTDTQYF
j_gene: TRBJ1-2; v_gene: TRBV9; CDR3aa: CASSVASYGYTF
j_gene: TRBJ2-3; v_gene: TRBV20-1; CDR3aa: CSASERTSGTDTQYF
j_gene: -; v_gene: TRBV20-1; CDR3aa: CSPAAPTTSGQTQYF
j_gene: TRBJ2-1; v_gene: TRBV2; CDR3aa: CASSVSDEQFF
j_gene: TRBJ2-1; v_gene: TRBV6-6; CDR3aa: CASSYSESEQFF
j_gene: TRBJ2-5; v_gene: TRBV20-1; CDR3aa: CSAPTRYQETQYF
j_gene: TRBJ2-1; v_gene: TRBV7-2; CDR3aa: CASSLVGQGVREQFF
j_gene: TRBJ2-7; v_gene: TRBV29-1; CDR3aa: CSVTELGEVYEQYF
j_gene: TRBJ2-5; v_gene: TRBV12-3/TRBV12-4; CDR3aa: CASSVYGRVETQYF
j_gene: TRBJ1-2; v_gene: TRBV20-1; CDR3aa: CSAQTRVYGYTF
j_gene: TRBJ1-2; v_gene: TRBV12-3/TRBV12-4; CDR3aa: CACSQTTVFYGYTF
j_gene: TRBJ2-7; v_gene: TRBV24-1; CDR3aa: CATSDAGTPPYEQYF
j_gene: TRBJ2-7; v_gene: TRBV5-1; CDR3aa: CASSLALAGGGYEQYF
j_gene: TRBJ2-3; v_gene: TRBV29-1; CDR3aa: CSVVGGERTDTDTQYF
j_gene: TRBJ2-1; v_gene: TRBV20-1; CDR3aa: CSAGLAGGLEQFF
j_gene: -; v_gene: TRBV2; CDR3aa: CASRQGMVSEQYF
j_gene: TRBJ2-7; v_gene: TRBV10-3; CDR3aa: CAITRDREGYEQYF
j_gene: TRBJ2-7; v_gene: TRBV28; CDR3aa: CASSPTVQGLLHYGQYF
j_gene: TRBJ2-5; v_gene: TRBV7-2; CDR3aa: CASSLYSKETQYF
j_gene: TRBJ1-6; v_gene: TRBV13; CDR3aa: CASSFRGWGSPLHF
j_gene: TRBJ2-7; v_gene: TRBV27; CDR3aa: CASSFDRHSRYEQYF
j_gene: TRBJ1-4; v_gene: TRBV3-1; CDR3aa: CASSQQGYSNEKLFF
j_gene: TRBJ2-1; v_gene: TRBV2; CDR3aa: CASSGVRESYEQFF
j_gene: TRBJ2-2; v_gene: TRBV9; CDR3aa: CASSVGLAAFTGELFF
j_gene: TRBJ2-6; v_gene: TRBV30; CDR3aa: CAWSARDRGRGTGANVLTF
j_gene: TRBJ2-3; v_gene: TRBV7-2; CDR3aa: CASSLRKAGGTDTQYF